Following are 14 T cell receptor beta chains from one sample sequenced in a study of T cell repertoires in cytomegalovirus infection. TCRdb reprocessed the reads with MiXCR, giving one entry per CDR3 protein. The sample carries about 68,000 distinct CDR3 sequences, 20% to 25% recorded once. These receptors' targets are unknown. Sequencing was performed on PBMCs, sequenced either directly or after in vitro stimulation (not recorded which). The receptors derive from a human donor in good health (CMV status not recorded). Some clones in this sample may be carry-over from other donors' samples.

The V and J genes are TRBV7-9 and TRBJ2-7, with 9 bases that match TRBD1. The CDR3 is 15 amino acids. The V and J ends lost 11 bases and 6 bases, in that order; junction bases with no gene match: 17. Germline V gene lookup returns CDR1 SEHNR and CDR2 FQNEAQ (reference sequence). In DNA form, the CDR3 reads TGTGCCGGACTCCTGCAGGGACAGGGTGTCGGCGAGCAGTACTTC. Translating gives CAGLLQGQGVGEQYF.

This clonotype was counted ten times or more. The chain carries TRBV7-2 and TRBJ2-1; D not certain. From germline, CDR1 is SGHTA and CDR2 FQGNSA. The length of the CDR3 is 15 residues. Trimming left V 2 bases short and J 3 bases short, with 11 bases between. This CDR3 reads CASSLRARLYNEQFF. The CDR3 DNA is TGTGCCAGCAGCTTACGGGCCCGACTCTACAATGAGCAGTTCTTC.

This clonotype was seen a handful of times. The rearrangement joins TRBV6-2 or TRBV6-3 to TRBJ2-7, with 8 nucleotides matching TRBD2. Germline CDR1 is MNHEY and CDR2 is SVGEGT. V dropped 8 bases and J dropped 2; count of bases not matched to a gene: 5. The CDR3 has 13 residues. The CDR3 region has the DNA TGTGCCAGCGGTAGCGGGGAAACCTACGAGCAGTACGTC. This gives the protein CASGSGETYEQYV.

This clonotype was seen ten or more times. This chain uses TRBV19 with TRBJ2-7, with TRBD1 matching 12 bases. Germline lookup yields CDR1 LNHDA and CDR2 SQIVND (reference sequence). Trimming at V came to 5 bases and at J to 0 bases, leaving 5 bases not matched to a gene. The CDR3 is 16 amino acids. CDR3 region: CASSEPGQGASYEQYF. The CDR3 coding sequence is TGTGCCAGTAGTGAACCGGGACAGGGGGCCTCCTACGAGCAGTACTTC.

The chain uses TRBV20-1 and TRBJ2-3; D call uncertain. V gave up 2 bases and J gave up 6 bases, with 6 bases separating them. CDR1 is DFQATT, CDR2 SNEGSKA, per germline (reference sequence). CDR3 length equals 11 residues. The CDR3 DNA reads TGCAGTGCTAGATTCGGGGATACGCAGTATTTT. Translated, it gives CSARFGDTQYF.

This clonotype was counted ten times or more. The chain is built from TRBV7-8 and TRBJ2-1; D remains ambiguous. The germline CDR1 and CDR2 sequences are SGHVS and FQNEAQ. V shed 3 bases and J shed 4 bases, with 10 bases lying between them. The CDR3 covers 14 residues. CDR3 residues: CASSFGFHYNEQFF. The CDR3 nucleotides read TGTGCCAGCAGCTTCGGTTTTCATTACAATGAGCAGTTCTTC. The whole variable domain, remainder taken from reference TRBV7-8 and TRBJ2-1, is GAGVSQSPRYKVAKRGQDVALRCDPISGHVSLFWYQQALGQGPEFLTYFQNEAQLDKSGLPSDRFFAERPEGSVSTLKIQRTQQEDSAVYLCASSFGFHYNEQFFGPGTRLTVL.

The chain links TRBV4-3 to TRBJ2-3; D remains ambiguous. V gave up 0 bases and J gave up 3 bases, with 10 bases separating them. Germline V gene sequence: CDR1 LGHNA, CDR2 YSLEER. CDR3 length: 15 amino acids. The CDR3 coding sequence is TGCGCCAGCAGCCAAGATAATGGCTATACAGATACGCAGTATTTT. Translating it yields CASSQDNGYTDTQYF.

The sample holds a few counts of this clonotype. CDR3 DNA sequence: TGCAGTGCCGAGGGGCCGGGTGAGCAGTTCTTC. It codes for CSAEGPGEQFF. The chain joins TRBV20-1 to TRBJ2-1; D could derive from TRBD1 or TRBD2 (5 bases each). The CDR3 has 11 residues. Germline-derived CDR1 and CDR2 are DFQATT and SNEGSKA (reference sequence). V dropped 6 bases and J dropped 9 bases, with 12 bases sitting between them.

The V and J genes are TRBV20-1 and TRBJ2-1, with 8 nucleotides matching TRBD2. The CDR3 is 13 residues long. Germline lookup yields CDR1 DFQATT and CDR2 SNEGSKA (reference sequence). The ends lost 6 bases at V and 12 bases at J; junction bases unmatched: 13. The CDR3 DNA reads as TGCAGTGCAAAGGCGGGGGGCGGCGACGGGCAGTTCTTC. Encoded protein: CSAKAGGGDGQFF.

This chain uses TRBV6-2 or TRBV6-3 with TRBJ2-7; TRBD2 matches at 7 bases. Germline V gene data show CDR1 as MNHEY and CDR2 as SVGEGT. The CDR3 loop spans 12 amino acids. The junction had 5 bases not matched to a gene; V was cut back by 8 bases and J by 4 bases. The DNA for the CDR3 is TGTGCCAGCGAGCGGGGTGATTACGAGCAGTACGTC. The encoded protein is CASERGDYEQYV.

V usage is TRBV10-3 and J usage is TRBJ1-1; D is uncertain. Trimming cost V 3 bases and J 4 bases, with 15 bases left between them. Germline lookup yields CDR1 ENHRY and CDR2 SYGVKD. CDR3 length: 15 residues. The CDR3 spells CAISELTPGGTEAFF. CDR3 nucleotide sequence: TGTGCCATCAGTGAACTAACCCCCGGTGGCACTGAAGCTTTCTTT.

This clonotype appeared a few times. The chain recombines TRBV19 with TRBJ1-5, with a possible D match to TRBD1 (5 bases). Germline values: CDR1 LNHDA, CDR2 SQIVND (reference sequence). CDR3 size: 13 residues. V dropped 4 bases and J dropped 5 bases, with 9 bases sitting between them. The CDR3 spells CASSKTADQPQHF. CDR3 DNA: TGTGCCAGTAGTAAGACAGCAGATCAGCCCCAGCATTTT.

This clonotype was recorded a few times. The J gene is TRBJ2-5, the V gene TRBV15; D gene uncertain. Germline CDR1 LNHNV, CDR2 YYDKDF (reference sequence). The CDR3 totals 12 residues. V shed 0 bases and J shed 4 bases, with 3 bases lying between them. The CDR3 spells CATSRDPETQYF. In DNA form, the CDR3 reads TGTGCCACCAGCAGAGATCCAGAGACCCAGTACTTC.

The rearrangement links TRBV6-2 or TRBV6-3 to TRBJ2-1; D remains ambiguous. V was cut by 5 bases and J by 8 bases, with 10 bases left in between. Germline V gives CDR1 MNHEY, CDR2 SVGEGT. CDR3 length: 12 residues. CDR3 loop: CASSIRTDEQFF. In nucleotides, the CDR3 is TGTGCCAGCAGTATAAGGACGGATGAGCAGTTCTTC.